The clone carrying this T cell receptor (beta chain) appeared a few times. Its specificity is unknown. The record originates from a study of cytomegalovirus exposure and HLA in healthy donors. PCR amplification relied on 60 Vbeta primers (plus 13 Jbeta primers). Sequenced by immunoSEQ multiplex PCR; TCRdb stores in-frame clones only, minus some. The repertoire includes approximately 200,000 clones, 79% of them detected once, and approximately 4% sits in the top ten. Overall study results and limits: Analyzed later, most CMV-associated TCR beta chains appeared HLA-restricted.

Germline CDR1 MNHEY, CDR2 SVGAGI. This CDR3 comprises 13 residues. V was shortened by 4 bases and J by 1 base, with 7 bases between the two germline ends. The gene calls are TRBV6-5 and TRBJ2-5, with D unclear. This receptor was taken from a woman younger than 45 in good health and CMV-seropositive. The material sequenced was PBMCs. CDR3: CASSSHSQETQYF. The CDR3 nucleotides are TGTGCCAGCAGTTCCCACAGCCAAGAGACCCAGTACTTC.